This record covers a single T cell receptor (beta chain). These data come from a study of shared T cell receptors in the human thymus. Assay: immunoSEQ multiplex PCR; the TCRdb copy retains only in-frame clones and omits some. The table lists hundreds of thousands of clones, approximately 88% of them singletons. Deletions cut 1 base from V and 7 bases from J, with 9 bases between. Per the germline V gene, CDR1 is SGHRS and CDR2 is YFSETQ. CDR3 length: 13 amino acids. These data also featured in a second study, about human thymus T cells.

V gene TRBV5-1 combines with J gene TRBJ2-1; D is ambiguous. Sequencing used thymocytes. This clonotype originated in a boy younger than two with a congenital heart defect. CDR3 coding DNA: TGCGCCAGCAGCTTGTCAGGTAGGAATGAGCAGTTCTTC. It translates to CASSLSGRNEQFF.